The 23 T cell receptor beta chains listed next were all sequenced from one sample in a study of memory CD8 T cells in hepatitis C reinfection. Clones were read by immunoSEQ multiplex PCR, and TCRdb kept only the in-frame ones, dropping some. Of more than 45,000 clones in the sample, under 90% are singletons; the top ten hold around 1%. Time point given: pre-reinfection, 55 to 20 weeks before reinfection detection. No in vitro expansion preceded TCR sequencing of the sorted cells. The sequenced material came from naive CD8+ T cells sorted from blood. The receptor set was obtained from a man between 18 and 29 years old with hepatitis C virus infection.

This clone occurred a few times. The rearrangement uses TRBV6-1 and TRBJ2-1, with 10 bases matching TRBD2. CDR1 MNHNS and CDR2 SASEGT come from the germline V gene. Trimming removed 4 bases from V and 15 bases from J; junction bases left unmatched: 15. The CDR3 contains 15 residues. CDR3 amino acids: CASSGDKRKREGLFF. Here the CDR3 DNA reads TGTGCCAGCAGTGGGGACAAAAGGAAGCGGGAGGGCCTGTTCTTC.

This clone showed up just a few times. V is TRBV5-4 and J is TRBJ2-1; TRBD1 matches 7 bases. This CDR3 region has 15 residues. CDR1 SGHNT and CDR2 YYREEE come from the germline V gene (reference sequence). Trimming cost V 2 bases and J 0 bases; bases outside gene matches: 2. The CDR3 bases are TGTGCCAGCAGCTTCAGGGGGTCCTCCTACAATGAGCAGTTCTTC. This translates into CASSFRGSSYNEQFF.

The V call is TRBV19, the J call TRBJ1-2; D call uncertain. V shed 3 bases and J shed 6 bases, with 17 bases lying between them. Germline V gene lookup returns CDR1 LNHDA and CDR2 SQIVND (reference sequence). The CDR3 covers 15 residues. The CDR3 is CASSIFATSSDGYTF. CDR3 DNA sequence: TGTGCCAGTAGTATTTTCGCCACTTCGTCGGATGGCTACACCTTC.

The chain recombines TRBV9 with TRBJ2-3, with 10 nucleotides matching TRBD2. Trimming cost V 2 bases and J 2 bases; bases outside gene matches: 5. The CDR3 extends over 16 amino acids. Germline loops: CDR1 SGDLS, CDR2 YYNGEE. This CDR3 reads CASSVGTSVYTDTQYF. CDR3 in DNA: TGTGCCAGCAGCGTTGGGACTAGCGTTTACACAGATACGCAGTATTTT.

The chain is built from TRBV27 and TRBJ1-4, with a tentative D call TRBD1 (5 bases). Trimming removed 4 bases from V and 8 bases from J, with 17 bases in between. The CDR3 spans 15 residues. CDR1 and CDR2 from the germline V gene are MNHEY and SMNVEV (reference sequence). The CDR3 DNA reads as TGTGCCAGCAGTTATTCAGGGAACCAATTGGAAAAACTGTTTTTT. Its translation: CASSYSGNQLEKLFF.

In the case of this clone: Other DNA sequences in this specimen translate into the identical CDR3. The CDR3 region is CASSLPFGTAITDTQYF. The CDR3 DNA reads as TGTGCCAGCAGCCTTCCTTTCGGGACAGCAATCACAGATACGCAGTATTTT. The chain has TRBV7-2 and TRBJ2-3; 7 nucleotides agree with TRBD1. This CDR3 region has 17 residues. V trimming: 5 bases; J trimming: 2 bases; junction bases outside the gene matches: 13. Per germline, CDR1 SGHTA and CDR2 FQGNSA.

This chain connects TRBV6-6 to TRBJ1-1; TRBD1 matches at 7 bases. V was pared by 0 bases and J by 1 base, with 2 bases of the junction left unmatched. This CDR3 is 15 amino acids long. Germline CDR1 MNHNY, CDR2 SVGAGI (reference sequence). CDR3: CASSYSTGQNTEAFF. CDR3 nucleotides: TGTGCCAGCAGTTACTCGACAGGGCAGAACACTGAAGCTTTCTTT.

The chain carries TRBV5-1 and TRBJ1-2, with D uncertain. Germline CDR1 SGHRS, CDR2 YFSETQ. The V gene lost 4 bases and the J gene lost 6 bases, with 13 bases spanning the gap. This CDR3 contains 13 residues. CDR3 bases: TGCGCCAGCAGCCCCGGACTGGAGAATGGCTACACCTTC. Its translation is CASSPGLENGYTF.

This clone has more than one count but fewer than ten. The chain joins TRBV4-3 to TRBJ1-1; D unclear. V was cut by 0 bases and J by 5 bases, with 16 bases left in between. The CDR3 length is 16 residues. CDR1 and CDR2 from the germline V gene are LGHNA and YSLEER. In DNA, the CDR3 is TGCGCCAGCAGCCAAGATCCGACATCAGGCTGGACTGAAGCTTTCTTT. It codes for CASSQDPTSGWTEAFF.

The chain has TRBV27 and TRBJ2-1; 7 bases match TRBD1. V dropped 2 bases and J dropped 6; count of bases not matched to a gene: 1. From germline, CDR1 is MNHEY and CDR2 SMNVEV (reference sequence). The length of the CDR3 is 13 residues. The CDR3 is CASSLGQANEQFF. The DNA for the CDR3 is TGTGCCAGCAGTTTAGGACAGGCCAATGAGCAGTTCTTC.

The chain is built from TRBV7-9 and TRBJ2-4, with 8 bases aligning to TRBD1. V lost 0 bases to trimming and J lost 3 bases; unmatched junction nucleotides: 4. This CDR3 is 16 amino acids long. Germline V gene data show CDR1 as SEHNR and CDR2 as FQNEAQ (reference sequence). The CDR3 DNA follows: TGTGCCAGCAGCTTAGCCCCGACAGGGGTCAAAAACATTCAGTACTTC. This gives the protein CASSLAPTGVKNIQYF.

This chain links TRBV7-6 with TRBJ2-1; a weak D match, TRBD2 (6 bases). The CDR3 is 15 residues long. Germline CDR1 and CDR2: SGHVS and FNYEAQ. The ends were cut back, 1 base at V and 6 bases at J, with 13 bases in the middle. The CDR3 protein is CASSLDSGWSNEQFF. The CDR3 bases are TGTGCCAGCAGCTTAGATAGCGGATGGAGCAATGAGCAGTTCTTC.

The chain has TRBV6-5 and TRBJ2-2; TRBD1 is a possible D gene (5 bases). The CDR3 totals 16 residues. Germline CDR1 is MNHEY and CDR2 is SVGAGI. V lost 0 bases to trimming and J lost 5 bases, with 13 bases between them. CDR3 residues: CASSYSNGAGTGELFF. Written as DNA, the CDR3 is TGTGCCAGCAGTTACTCGAATGGGGCTGGGACCGGGGAGCTGTTTTTT.

The chain recombines TRBV5-1 with TRBJ2-1, with 9 bases lining up with TRBD1. After removal of 4 bases from V and 2 bases from J, the junction contained 4 bases not matched to a gene. CDR3 length equals 15 residues. CDR1 is SGHRS, CDR2 YFSETQ, per germline. The CDR3 loop is CASSPGQGTYNEQFF. For the CDR3, the DNA is TGCGCCAGCAGCCCGGGACAGGGTACCTACAATGAGCAGTTCTTC.

CDR3 sequence (DNA): TGCGCCAGCAGCCAAGAATCACCCGGGGACTATGGCTACACCTTC. Its protein is CASSQESPGDYGYTF. This chain joins TRBV4-1 and TRBJ1-2; D call uncertain. Germline-derived CDR1 and CDR2 are MGHRA and YSYEKL. The CDR3 has 15 residues. Deletions cut 0 bases from V and 3 bases from J, with 11 bases between.

The V and J genes are TRBV6-6 and TRBJ2-5, with 8 positions matching TRBD2. V shed 5 bases and J 4 bases; nucleotides not matched to a gene: 3. The germline V gene encodes CDR1 MNHNY and CDR2 SVGAGI (reference sequence). This CDR3 region has 13 residues. For the CDR3, the DNA is TGTGCCAGCAGTCGACTAGCGTCAGAGACCCAGTACTTC. Amino acid sequence: CASSRLASETQYF.

The chain is built from TRBV29-1 and TRBJ2-3; a weak D match, TRBD2 (5 bases). The germline CDR1 and CDR2 sequences are SQVTM and ANQGSEA. V gave up 5 bases and J gave up 0 bases, with 12 bases separating them. CDR3 size: 14 residues. The CDR3 sequence is CSVQLGISTDTQYF. The CDR3 nucleotides read TGCAGCGTTCAACTCGGGATTAGCACAGATACGCAGTATTTT.

This chain connects TRBV9 to TRBJ1-2, with 7 bases matching TRBD1. Losses at the gene ends were 4 bases for V and 5 bases for J; bases not matched to a gene: 11. The CDR3 runs to 15 residues. Germline lookup yields CDR1 SGDLS and CDR2 YYNGEE. The CDR3 loop reads CASSKLTTGVYGYTF. CDR3 DNA: TGTGCCAGCAGCAAGCTCACTACAGGGGTTTATGGCTACACCTTC.

V usage is TRBV28 and J usage is TRBJ1-5; 8 nucleotides line up with TRBD1. The V segment lost 6 bases and the J segment 0 bases; nucleotides outside the gene matches: 7. This CDR3 comprises 16 residues. The germline CDR1 and CDR2 sequences are MDHEN and SYDVKM. The CDR3 DNA reads as TGTGCCAGCAGCCAAGACAGGGGAGGTAGCAATCAGCCCCAGCATTTT. Protein: CASSQDRGGSNQPQHF.

This clone has a handful of counts. The chain combines TRBV7-9 with TRBJ1-4; possibly TRBD1 for D (5 bases). V lost 5 bases, J lost 0 bases, and 10 bases lay in between. The CDR3 totals 15 residues. CDR1 SEHNR and CDR2 FQNEAQ come from the germline V gene (reference sequence). The CDR3 loop reads CASSRGTATNEKLFF. CDR3 nucleotide sequence: TGTGCCAGCAGCCGAGGGACTGCAACTAATGAAAAACTGTTTTTT.

The rearrangement uses TRBV9 and TRBJ2-1, with 9 bases aligning to TRBD2. The CDR3 has 15 residues. J gave up 8 bases and V 4 bases, and 10 bases lay outside the gene matches. Germline V gene lookup returns CDR1 SGDLS and CDR2 YYNGEE. The CDR3 loop reads CASSPWVAGEDEQFF. DNA for the CDR3: TGTGCCAGCAGCCCCTGGGTAGCGGGAGAGGATGAGCAGTTCTTC.

The chain has TRBV7-8 and TRBJ2-7, with no clear D. Germline V lookup: CDR1 SGHVS, CDR2 FQNEAQ. The CDR3 length is 13 residues. V lost 0 bases, J lost 4 bases, and 7 bases lay in between. The CDR3: CASSLAPRYEQYV. CDR3 nucleotides: TGTGCCAGCAGCTTAGCGCCCAGGTACGAGCAGTACGTC.

The chain uses TRBV4-1 and TRBJ2-5; 12 positions agree with TRBD1. CDR3 length: 16 residues. Germline CDR1 is MGHRA and CDR2 is YSYEKL. J was trimmed by 11 bases and V by 0 bases; bases with no gene match: 10. CDR3 amino acids: CASSQDGTGGAGEQYF. CDR3 bases: TGCGCCAGCAGCCAAGATGGGACAGGGGGCGCGGGAGAGCAGTACTTC.